The source of this TCR beta chain is a study of human T cells and chemical hapten exposure. TCRdb passed the RACE reads through MiXCR, listing each CDR3 protein once. The profile shows about 120,000 distinct CDR3 sequences, about 11% of them singletons. Noted time point: patch test 3, about 24 weeks after DPC sensitization. Treatment indicated: therapeutic diphenylcyclopropenone sensitization with weekly scalp DPC. Total RNA was isolated from unfractionated whole blood. Concerning this clonotype: Its antigen is unknown.

Germline CDR1 SGDLS, CDR2 YYNGEE. Trimming took 5 bases from V and 2 from J; bases not matched to a gene: 9. The CDR3 sequence is 15 residues long. Study-wide results and limits: PT1 expanded TCR numbers tracked positively with patch test score.

The specimen comprised whole blood, sampled in connection with sensitization to the hapten diphenylcyclopropenone (DPC). This receptor was taken from a woman in her forties or fifties with alopecia areata. Some clones in this sample may be carry-over from other donors' samples. The rearrangement links TRBV9 to TRBJ2-7; 8 nucleotides agree with TRBD2. The CDR3 spells CASSAYPGGAYEQYF. In DNA, the CDR3 is TGTGCCAGCAGTGCATATCCGGGGGGGGCCTACGAGCAGTACTTC.